This T cell receptor beta chain emerged from a study of blood T cell repertoires in COVID-19. Background on the study: Researchers got acute and convalescent COVID-19 samples from the United States, Italy and Spain.

Some clones are missing from TCRdb's copy, which holds only in-frame ones; the method was immunoSEQ multiplex PCR. Here the sample spans about half a million clones, about nine tenths being singletons. This TCR derives from a woman aged 55 to 70 who had recovered from COVID-19. Sequences were obtained from PBMCs or T cells enriched from blood (not recorded which).

CDR3 residues: CASSGLGGGQVGELFF. DNA of the CDR3: TGTGCCAGCAGCGGGCTCGGCGGGGGGCAAGTCGGGGAGCTGTTTTTT. The rearrangement links TRBV7-9 to TRBJ2-2; 8 bases map to TRBD2. Per germline, CDR1 SEHNR and CDR2 FQNEAQ (reference sequence). The CDR3 contains 16 residues. After removal of 5 bases from V and 7 bases from J, the junction contained 12 bases not matched to a gene.